This T cell receptor beta chain originates from a study of blood T cell repertoires in COVID-19 (dated by TCRdb to 2020 to 2021). Looking at the study overall: Collaborator samples came from the United States, Italy and Spain and covered acute and convalescent phases of COVID-19. The prospective study material was composed of cDNA or gDNA derived from T cells, B-cell-depleted T cells, or PBMCs. Deeply sampled blood TCRbeta repertoires from subjects exposed to, actively infected with, or recovered from COVID-19 were included in the dataset. A freely available public database, intended as a resource for researchers studying the immune response to SARS-CoV-2, is where the repertoires were released. The samples were drawn from two sources: the first 160 participants of the ongoing ImmuneRACE study, and some 1,300 subjects contributed by 6 global collaborators. The sample metadata nearly always contained a de-identified subject ID, COVID-19 status, age in years and sex. Where available, HLA class I and class II types were taken from metadata supplied by the sample provider and were not determined by assay-based typing. What the work shows at the level of the full study, not this receptor alone: The amount of clinical and demographic metadata varied by source and participant and was provided uncurated.

Taken from the germline V gene, the CDR1 and CDR2 loops are MNHEY and SVGAGI. V drops 7 bases and J drops 7 bases, leaving 14 bases in between. From the cysteine up to the phenylalanine, the CDR3 has a length of 13 residues. Just CDR3 DNA is preserved here, 39 bases in frame from base 1. At one collaborating source in Seattle, patients were enrolled during active infection and were followed longitudinally through the course of disease. The collaborating institutions used their own protocols to collect whole blood in K2EDTA tubes. For TCRbeta analysis, collaborators shipped samples in one of three forms: frozen whole blood, isolated PBMCs, or DNA extracted from either of those sample types. A note on this clone: The clone's antigen remains unknown. Base qualities are not recorded, but no much larger clone differs from it by a single base.

TCRbeta CDR3 regions were amplified from genomic DNA by means of the immunoSEQ Assay, a bias-controlled multiplex PCR. In the paper's pipeline: Nucleated cell counts per sample were estimated from amplification of reference gene primers within the assay. To quantify the absolute abundance of each unique TCRbeta CDR3 rearrangement, sequence reads were collapsed and filtered. Productive Simpson clonality was computed per sample as the square root of Simpson's diversity index over productive rearrangements. Not all clones reach the TCRdb copy of this immuneACCESS table, which keeps in-frame sequences only. Checked studies attribute under half of the gap to unresolved V genes and leave the rest unexplained. The DNA was the basis for D and trimming; V, J and clone size are from that table. This sample comprises 150,000 or so clones, approximately 80% of them detected only once. Clones ranked in the top ten supply 9.5% to 13% of the sample.

The sample was peripheral blood. This clonotype was obtained from a woman aged 55-69 years with COVID-19, enrolled during active disease. This receptor chain uses TRBV6-5 and TRBJ2-4, and the D gene may be TRBD2, 5 bases matching. The DNA sequence follows: TGTGCCAGCATTAATAGGGAGTCGAACATTCAGTACTTC. It encodes CASINRESNIQYF.